Listed here are 21 T cell receptor beta chains from one sample, sequenced in a study of identical twins. TCRdb processed the 5' RACE reads anew with MiXCR; each CDR3 protein has one entry. The sample has fewer than 500,000 distinct CDR3 sequences; about 24% are singletons. The data also belong to a second study, concerning T cells expressing NK-cell markers.

Sequenced: CD4+ T cells sorted from blood. The receptor set was obtained from a woman under 30 in good health.

CDR3 sequence (DNA): TGTGCCATAAACCGGGCCGCCTCGGCCGATTCACCCCTCCACTTT. Translated, it gives CAINRAASADSPLHF. J is TRBJ1-6 and V is TRBV12-3 or TRBV12-4; no firm D call. The CDR3 totals 15 residues. Trimming took 10 bases from V and 8 from J, leaving 21 bases between them.

The sample holds a few counts of this clonotype. This chain uses TRBV11-2 with TRBJ1-1; D remains unclear. The CDR3 runs 12 residues. From germline, CDR1 is SGHAT and CDR2 FQNNGV. The ends were cut back, 8 bases at V and 1 base at J, with 8 bases in the middle. CDR3 nucleotides: TGTGCCAGCCGAGACTGGAACACTGAAGCTTTCTTT. Translated, it gives CASRDWNTEAFF.

This sequence joins TRBV7-9 and TRBJ2-1; the D gene is possibly TRBD2 (6 bases). Germline CDR1 and CDR2: SEHNR and FQNEAQ (reference sequence). This CDR3 comprises 14 residues. Deletions cut 2 bases from V and 5 bases from J, with 10 bases between. The CDR3: CASSLSAGNNEQFF. CDR3 bases: TGTGCCAGCAGCTTATCGGCGGGGAACAATGAGCAGTTCTTC.

This clonotype has just a few counts. CDR3 sequence: CASSADGNTEAFF. CDR3 nucleotides: TGTGCCAGCAGTGCCGACGGGAACACTGAAGCTTTCTTT. V is TRBV12-3 or TRBV12-4 and J is TRBJ1-1; D is unclear. The CDR3 loop spans 13 amino acids. The ends were cut back, 5 bases at V and 1 base at J, with 8 bases in the middle.

This clonotype was seen a handful of times. The gene calls are TRBV9 and TRBJ2-7; D may correspond to TRBD1 or TRBD2 (5 bases each). The germline V gene has CDR1 SGDLS and CDR2 YYNGEE. This CDR3 has 16 amino acids. Trimming removed 4 bases from V and 3 bases from J, with 20 bases in between. The CDR3 protein is CASSLGTSGFHYEQYF. The DNA for the CDR3 is TGTGCCAGCAGCCTTGGGACCTCTGGATTCCACTACGAGCAGTACTTC.

The chain couples TRBV11-1 to TRBJ2-2; tentatively, D is TRBD1 (6 bases). Germline assignment: CDR1 SGHAT and CDR2 FQDESV (reference sequence). V gave up 4 bases and J gave up 1 base, with 22 bases separating them. The CDR3 spans 19 residues. CDR3 DNA sequence: TGTGCCAGCAGCTCTTTAACACCCCCGGGACAACTGAACACCGGGGAGCTGTTTTTT. Its protein product is CASSSLTPPGQLNTGELFF. The entire variable domain, with the rest obtained from reference TRBV11-1 and TRBJ2-2, is as follows: EAEVAQSPRYKITEKSQAVAFWCDPISGHATLYWYRQILGQGPELLVQFQDESVVDDSQLPKDRFSAERLKGVDSTLKIQPAELGDSAMYLCASSSLTPPGQLNTGELFFGEGSRLTVL.

There are a few counts of this clonotype. The chain links TRBV12-3 or TRBV12-4 to TRBJ2-1; tentative D call: TRBD1 (6 bases). The CDR3 totals 11 residues. Deletions cut 4 bases from V and 15 bases from J, with 13 bases between. CDR3 loop: CASSSYRERFF. The CDR3 DNA reads as TGTGCCAGCAGTTCCTACAGGGAACGGTTCTTC.

This clonotype was seen more than once but under ten times. The genes are TRBV5-1 and TRBJ1-4, with D perhaps TRBD1 (6 bases). This CDR3 has 17 amino acids. In germline, CDR1 is SGHRS, CDR2 YFSETQ. V gave up 4 bases and J gave up 5 bases, with 21 bases separating them. In DNA form, the CDR3 reads TGCGCCAGCAGCGTTGGGACTTCGTATAGGGGGAATGAAAAACTGTTTTTT. Translation gives CASSVGTSYRGNEKLFF.

The genes are TRBV7-6 and TRBJ2-1; 7 bases map to TRBD2. The CDR3 spans 14 residues. CDR1 is SGHVS, CDR2 FNYEAQ, per germline. The V segment lost 5 bases and the J segment 4 bases; nucleotides outside the gene matches: 5. The chain's CDR3 is CASSREDFYNEQFF. The DNA for the CDR3 is TGTGCCAGCAGCCGGGAGGACTTTTACAATGAGCAGTTCTTC.

This clonotype was seen more than once but under ten times. Germline and junction disagree at one end, which may indicate a read error. The rearrangement joins TRBV7-9 to TRBJ2-3; no reliable D call. The CDR3 contains 12 residues. Per the germline V gene, CDR1 is SEHNR and CDR2 is FQNEAQ (reference sequence). The CDR3: CVSSPILLKQYF. The CDR3, as DNA: TGTGTCAGCAGCCCTATTCTTCTCAAACAGTATTTT.

The V and J genes are TRBV6-2 or TRBV6-3 and TRBJ2-5; D is unresolved. Trimming pared 7 bases from V and 3 bases from J, leaving 15 bases between. Germline values: CDR1 MNHEY, CDR2 SVGEGT. This CDR3 region has 14 residues. This chain's CDR3 is CASKDPTPKETQYF. The CDR3 coding sequence is TGTGCCAGCAAGGACCCGACCCCCAAAGAGACCCAGTACTTC.

This chain connects TRBV6-2 or TRBV6-3 to TRBJ2-3; D ambiguous. CDR3 length: 16 residues. Germline V gene sequence: CDR1 MNHEY, CDR2 SVGEGT. Trimming pared 2 bases from V and 1 base from J, leaving 13 bases between. The CDR3 DNA is TGTGCCAGCAGTTACCTCCCCATAGCCCGCACAGATACGCAGTATTTT. Translation: CASSYLPIARTDTQYF.

This clonotype was counted at least ten times. The chain is built from TRBV11-2 and TRBJ1-1; possibly TRBD1 for D (5 bases). V lost 0 bases and J 1 base, leaving 9 bases between the germline ends. There are 15 residues in the CDR3. Germline assignment: CDR1 SGHAT and CDR2 FQNNGV. CDR3 DNA sequence: TGTGCCAGCAGCTTAGACCCGGGGCCGAACACTGAAGCTTTCTTT. It yields the protein CASSLDPGPNTEAFF.

This clonotype has only a few counts. The genes are TRBV6-1 and TRBJ1-1, with D unclear. In germline, CDR1 is MNHNS, CDR2 SASEGT. The germline V and J ends were trimmed by 5 bases and 0 bases, with 19 bases remaining between them. The CDR3 covers 17 residues. The CDR3 protein is CASSTPPPNIMNTEAFF. The DNA of the CDR3 is TGTGCCAGCAGTACCCCACCCCCTAATATTATGAACACTGAAGCTTTCTTT.

The chain joins TRBV7-9 to TRBJ1-1; no clear D. V was trimmed by 3 bases and J by 1 base, leaving 6 bases between them. This CDR3 has 13 residues. CDR1 is SEHNR and CDR2 is FQNEAQ in the germline V gene (reference sequence). CDR3 sequence (DNA): TGTGCCAGCAGCTTTTTGCAGAACACTGAAGCTTTCTTT. Amino acid sequence: CASSFLQNTEAFF.

CDR3 nucleotides: TGTGCCAGCAGTTACGGAGGGGGCACCGGCTACACCTTC. The encoded protein is CASSYGGGTGYTF. The chain uses TRBV6-6 and TRBJ1-2; the match to TRBD1 covers 7 bases. Germline V lookup: CDR1 MNHNY, CDR2 SVGAGI (reference sequence). The CDR3 consists of 13 residues. Trimming at V came to 2 bases and at J to 8 bases, leaving 5 bases not matched to a gene.

The V call is TRBV12-3 or TRBV12-4, the J call TRBJ1-2; D gene uncertain. The V end was cut by 4 bases, the J end by 8 bases, with 14 bases between. This CDR3 is built from 13 residues. CDR3 protein: CASSSPGVRGYTF. CDR3 DNA: TGTGCCAGCAGTTCCCCGGGCGTGCGGGGCTACACCTTC.

This clonotype was observed a handful of times. The chain couples TRBV7-9 to TRBJ1-1; TRBD1 might be the D (5 bases). The CDR3 covers 13 residues. V was pared by 3 bases and J by 7 bases, with 12 bases between. Germline CDR1 is SEHNR and CDR2 is FQNEAQ (reference sequence). In DNA, the CDR3 is TGTGCCAGCAGCTTCACCGGGGCGGGTGAAGCTTTCTTT. Translation: CASSFTGAGEAFF.

The gene calls are TRBV7-2 and TRBJ1-2; weak D call: TRBD1 (5 bases). From germline, CDR1 is SGHTA and CDR2 FQGNSA. The CDR3 is 16 amino acids. The V and J ends lost 5 bases and 4 bases respectively, with 20 bases between them. The CDR3 bases are TGTGCCAGCAGCCCGAGCCAAGGGGTCGGGAGCTATGGCTACACCTTC. This encodes CASSPSQGVGSYGYTF.

The gene calls are TRBV10-3 and TRBJ1-2; 7 positions agree with TRBD1. V lost 5 bases, J lost 6 bases, and 6 bases stayed unmatched. This CDR3 has 13 residues. Germline V gives CDR1 ENHRY, CDR2 SYGVKD. The DNA of the CDR3 is TGTGCCATCAGTTTCAACACAGGGGATGGCTACACCTTC. The encoded protein is CAISFNTGDGYTF.

This chain connects TRBV4-3 to TRBJ2-4; D not resolved. CDR1 is LGHNA and CDR2 is YSLEER in the germline V gene. The CDR3 totals 18 residues. V lost 0 bases, J lost 0 bases, and 15 bases lay in between. This CDR3 reads CASSQDLGTAGAKNIQYF. In DNA form, the CDR3 reads TGCGCCAGCAGCCAAGATCTGGGAACGGCCGGAGCCAAAAACATTCAGTACTTC.